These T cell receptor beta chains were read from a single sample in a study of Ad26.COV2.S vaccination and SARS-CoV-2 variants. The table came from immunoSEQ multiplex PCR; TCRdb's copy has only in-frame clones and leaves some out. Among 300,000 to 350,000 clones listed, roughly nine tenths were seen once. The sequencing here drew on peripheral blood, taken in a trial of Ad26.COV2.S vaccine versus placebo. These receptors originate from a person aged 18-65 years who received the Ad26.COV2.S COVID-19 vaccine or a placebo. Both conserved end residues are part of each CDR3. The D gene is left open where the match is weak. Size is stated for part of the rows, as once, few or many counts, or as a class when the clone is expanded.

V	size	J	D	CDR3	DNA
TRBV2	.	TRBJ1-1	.	CASSEQRMNTEAFF	TGTGCCAGCAGTGAGCAACGGATGAACACTGAAGCTTTCTTT
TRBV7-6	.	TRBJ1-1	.	CASSSNGGAAVNTEAFF	TGTGCCAGCAGCTCAAATGGGGGCGCCGCAGTGAACACTGAAGCTTTCTTT
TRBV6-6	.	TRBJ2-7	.	CASSYSYLGRSYEQYF	TGTGCCAGCAGTTACTCTTATCTCGGGCGCTCCTACGAGCAGTACTTC
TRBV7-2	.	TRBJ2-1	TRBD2	CASSSLVGGEQFF	TGTGCCAGCAGCTCTCTAGTGGGGGGGGAGCAGTTCTTC
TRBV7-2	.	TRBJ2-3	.	CASTLGGYSDYTQYF	TGTGCCAGCACCCTAGGAGGTTACTCCGATTATACGCAGTATTTT
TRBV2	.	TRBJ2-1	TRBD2	CASRTILAGGLDEQFF	TGTGCCAGCAGAACGATCCTAGCGGGGGGGCTGGATGAGCAGTTCTTC
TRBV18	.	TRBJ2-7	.	CASSLRDGDYEQYF	TGTGCCAGCTCACTCCGGGACGGTGACTACGAGCAGTACTTC
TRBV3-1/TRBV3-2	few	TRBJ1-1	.	CASAIRGNRRPTEAFF	TGTGCCAGCGCCATCCGGGGGAACAGACGCCCCACTGAAGCTTTCTTT
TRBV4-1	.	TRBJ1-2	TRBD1	CASSQERGPHRGPRLYGYTF	TGCGCCAGCAGCCAAGAACGAGGGCCTCACAGGGGGCCACGCCTATATGGCTACACCTTC
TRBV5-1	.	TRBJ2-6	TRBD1	CASSFDGQVMGSGANVLTF	TGCGCCAGCAGTTTCGATGGACAGGTCATGGGCTCTGGGGCCAACGTCCTGACTTTC
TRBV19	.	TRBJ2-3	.	CASSIKGLGTDTQYF	TGTGCCAGTAGTATAAAGGGCTTGGGCACAGATACGCAGTATTTT
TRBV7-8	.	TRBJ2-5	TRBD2	CASSYLSGMKETQYF	TGTGCCAGCAGCTATCTAAGCGGGATGAAAGAGACCCAGTACTTC
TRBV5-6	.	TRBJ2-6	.	CASSLVNSVFGAGANVLTF	TGTGCCAGCAGCTTGGTAAACTCAGTGTTCGGGGCTGGGGCCAACGTCCTGACTTTC
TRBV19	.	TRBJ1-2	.	CASSPHPGGENYGYTF	TGTGCCAGTAGCCCCCACCCAGGAGGGGAGAACTATGGCTACACCTTC
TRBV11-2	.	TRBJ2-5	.	CASNREETQYF	TGTGCCAGCAACAGGGAGGAGACCCAGTACTTC
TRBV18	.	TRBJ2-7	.	CASSPTAYEQYF	TGTGCCAGCTCACCGACGGCCTACGAGCAGTACTTC
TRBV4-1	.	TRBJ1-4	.	CASRSLGNEKLFF	TGCGCCAGCAGGAGTTTGGGTAATGAAAAACTGTTTTTT
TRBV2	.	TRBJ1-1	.	CASRTESMNTEAFF	TGTGCCAGCAGGACAGAAAGTATGAACACTGAAGCTTTCTTT
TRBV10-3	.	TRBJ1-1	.	CAITRTANTEAFF	TGTGCCATCACTCGGACGGCAAACACTGAAGCTTTCTTT
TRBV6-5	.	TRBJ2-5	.	CASTPVGVETQYF	TGTGCCAGCACCCCGGTCGGGGTAGAGACCCAGTACTTC
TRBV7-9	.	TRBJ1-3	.	CASSLEGTPEGNTIYF	TGTGCCAGCAGCTTAGAGGGCACGCCGGAAGGAAACACCATATATTTT
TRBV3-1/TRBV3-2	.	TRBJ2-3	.	CASSQGQGDTQYF	TGTGCCAGCAGCCAGGGGCAAGGAGATACGCAGTATTTT
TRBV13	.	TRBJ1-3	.	CASSRQRTGNTIYF	TGTGCCAGCAGCCGACAGCGAACCGGAAACACCATATATTTT
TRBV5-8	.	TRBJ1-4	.	CASSDLTVATNEKLFF	TGTGCCAGCAGCGACCTAACCGTCGCAACTAATGAAAAACTGTTTTTT
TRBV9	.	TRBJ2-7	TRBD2	CASSVDPGLAGGTYEQYF	TGTGCCAGCAGCGTAGATCCGGGACTAGCGGGGGGGACCTACGAGCAGTACTTC
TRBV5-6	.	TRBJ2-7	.	CASSSSGRSYEQYF	TGTGCCAGCAGCTCTTCCGGACGGAGCTACGAGCAGTACTTC
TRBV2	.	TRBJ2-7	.	CASRRGSFYEQYF	TGTGCCAGCCGTAGGGGGTCTTTCTACGAGCAGTACTTC
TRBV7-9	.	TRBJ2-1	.	CASSLEGQAWDEQFF	TGTGCCAGCAGCTTAGAGGGGCAGGCGTGGGATGAGCAGTTCTTC
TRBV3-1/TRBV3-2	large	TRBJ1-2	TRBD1	CASSHGTGKLEGYTF	TGTGCCAGCAGCCACGGGACAGGGAAGCTTGAGGGCTACACCTTC
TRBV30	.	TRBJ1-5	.	CAWSEGAGGQPQHF	TGTGCCTGGAGTGAAGGGGCTGGGGGTCAGCCCCAGCATTTT
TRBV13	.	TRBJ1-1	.	CASSFRGTEAFF	TGTGCCAGCAGCTTTAGGGGTACTGAAGCTTTCTTT
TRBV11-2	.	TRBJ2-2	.	CASSLGLLAGELFF	TGTGCCAGCAGCTTGGGACTTCTGGCCGGGGAGCTGTTTTTT
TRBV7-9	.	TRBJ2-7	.	CASSLVQASSYEQYF	TGTGCCAGCAGCTTAGTTCAGGCCAGCTCCTACGAGCAGTACTTC
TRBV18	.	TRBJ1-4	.	CASSPPNRAATNEKLFF	TGTGCCAGCTCACCACCTAACAGGGCGGCAACTAATGAAAAACTGTTTTTT
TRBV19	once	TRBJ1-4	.	CASSIGQAEKLFF	TGTGCCAGTAGTATAGGACAGGCTGAAAAACTGTTTTTT